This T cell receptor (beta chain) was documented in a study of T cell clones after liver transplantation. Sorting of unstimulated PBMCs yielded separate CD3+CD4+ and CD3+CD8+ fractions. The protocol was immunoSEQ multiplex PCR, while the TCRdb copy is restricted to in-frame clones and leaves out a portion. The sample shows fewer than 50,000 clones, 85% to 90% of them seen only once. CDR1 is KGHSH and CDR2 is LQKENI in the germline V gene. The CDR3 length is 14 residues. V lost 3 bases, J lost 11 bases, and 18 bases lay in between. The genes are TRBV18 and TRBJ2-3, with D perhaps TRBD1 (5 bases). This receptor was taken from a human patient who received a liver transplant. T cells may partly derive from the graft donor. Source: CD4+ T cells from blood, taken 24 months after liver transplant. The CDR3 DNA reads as TGTGCCAGCTCACCGCCCTTAGGAGTCAGGGAGCAGTATTTT. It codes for CASSPPLGVREQYF.